This entry lists 32 T cell receptor beta chains sequenced from one sample in a study of blood T cells in healthy people across ages. The authors ran a second PCR of roughly 6 to 12 cycles using a sample-barcoded 5' primer and a J-beta primer mix. TCRdb reprocessed the 5' RACE reads via MiXCR and lists one record per CDR3 protein. The table shows about 1.4 million distinct CDR3 sequences, with approximately 63% occurring only once. Sequenced material: blood. The receptor source for this set is a man younger than 35 in good health.

The chain carries TRBV20-1 and TRBJ2-7, with a possible D match to TRBD2 (5 bases). This CDR3 is built from 12 residues. CDR1 and CDR2 from the germline V gene are DFQATT and SNEGSKA (reference sequence). Written as DNA, the CDR3 is TGCGCACTACCCCGGGGATGGGACGAGCAGTACTTC. This codes for CALPRGWDEQYF.

The genes are TRBV18 and TRBJ1-1, with 7 positions matching TRBD1. The germline gives CDR1 KGHSH, CDR2 LQKENI. There are 14 residues in the CDR3. Trimming at V came to 3 bases and at J to 6 bases, leaving 7 bases not matched to a gene. CDR3 loop: CASSPRGGEAEAFF. CDR3 DNA: TGTGCCAGCTCACCCAGGGGGGGAGAGGCTGAAGCTTTCTTT. The whole variable domain, remainder taken from reference TRBV18 and TRBJ1-1, is NAGVMQNPRHLVRRRGQEARLRCSPMKGHSHVYWYRQLPEEGLKFMVYLQKENIIDESGMPKERFSAEFPKEGPSILRIQQVVRGDSAAYFCASSPRGGEAEAFFGQGTRLTVV.

The rearrangement uses TRBV20-1 and TRBJ2-7, with 8 bases fitting TRBD2. The CDR3 runs 14 residues. Germline trimming cut 0 bases from V and 1 base from J; bases unmatched to any gene: 2. Germline CDR1 reads DFQATT; CDR2 reads SNEGSKA (reference sequence). The CDR3 DNA reads TGCAGTGCTAGAGAACTAGCGGAGTCCTACGAGCAGTACTTC. Translation gives CSARELAESYEQYF.

This clonotype was detected many times. V is TRBV27 and J is TRBJ2-1; D uncertain. This CDR3 contains 11 residues. V lost 6 bases and J 7 bases, leaving 7 bases between the germline ends. Germline assignment: CDR1 MNHEY and CDR2 SMNVEV (reference sequence). The CDR3 nucleotides read TGTGCCAGCAGCCTTGGTAATGAGCAGTTCTTC. Residues: CASSLGNEQFF.

The rearrangement joins TRBV12-3 or TRBV12-4 to TRBJ1-2; the match to TRBD1 covers 10 bases. J was trimmed by 7 bases and V by 6 bases; bases with no gene match: 8. This CDR3 contains 14 residues. CDR3 sequence reads: CASSSDRGLLGYTF. The CDR3, as DNA: TGTGCCAGCAGCTCTGACAGGGGGCTGCTTGGCTACACCTTC.

This chain uses TRBV5-1 with TRBJ2-1; 7 nucleotides align to TRBD2. The CDR3 runs 16 residues. The V and J ends lost 3 bases and 3 bases, in that order; junction bases with no gene match: 9. CDR1 and CDR2 (germline): SGHRS, YFSETQ. The CDR3 spells CASSSGGGTNYNEQFF. The CDR3 DNA reads as TGCGCCAGCAGCTCGGGTGGAGGGACTAACTACAATGAGCAGTTCTTC.

In this sample, this clonotype turned up many times. The chain recombines TRBV20-1 with TRBJ2-1, with 10 bases matching TRBD2. The CDR3 spans 13 residues. The V gene's germline CDR1 is DFQATT and CDR2 SNEGSKA (reference sequence). The CDR3 here is CRARSSGSSEQFF. The CDR3 nucleotides read TGCAGGGCCCGTTCTAGCGGGAGTTCTGAGCAGTTCTTC.

As regards this clonotype: A much bigger clone sits one base away, suggesting this may be a read error. The chain employs TRBV4-2 and TRBJ2-1; perhaps TRBD2 as D (6 bases). Near its end, the DNA agrees better with TRBJ2-7, so the J call may be wrong. The CDR3 loop spans 17 amino acids. Germline V gives CDR1 LGHNA, CDR2 YNFKEQ. In DNA form, the CDR3 reads TGTGCCAGCAGCCAAGATCGAGGAGGGAGCCATTACAATGAGCAGTACTTC. It codes for CASSQDRGGSHYNEQYF.

The V and J genes are TRBV6-5 and TRBJ2-4, with a possible D match to TRBD1 (5 bases). The closer fit of TRBJ2-7 to the DNA end suggests the J call may be wrong. This CDR3 is built from 13 residues. The V gene's germline CDR1 is MNHEY and CDR2 SVGAGI. The CDR3 loop reads CASSQGVHYEQYF. The CDR3 DNA reads as TGTGCCAGCAGTCAAGGGGTCCACTACGAGCAGTACTTC.

V and J are TRBV11-2 and TRBJ2-2; D is uncertain. The CDR3 contains 10 residues. Germline CDR1 is SGHAT and CDR2 is FQNNGV. Deletions cut 10 bases from V and 6 bases from J, with 6 bases between. CDR3 nucleotides: TGTGCCATGAGAGCCGGGGAGCTGTTTTTT. Residues: CAMRAGELFF.

In its sample, this clonotype was seen a few times. CDR3 in DNA: TGTGCCAGCAGTGACCTACAGGGAGGGTATGGCTACACCTTC. It yields the protein CASSDLQGGYGYTF. The chain joins TRBV6-1 to TRBJ1-2; a weak D match, TRBD1 (6 bases). The CDR3 sequence is 14 residues long. The germline gives CDR1 MNHNS, CDR2 SASEGT. Trimming left V 3 bases short and J 5 bases short, with 13 bases between.

This clonotype has more than one count but fewer than ten. The J gene is TRBJ1-2, the V gene TRBV28; D remains ambiguous. The V gene's germline CDR1 is MDHEN and CDR2 SYDVKM. The CDR3 contains 16 residues. V dropped 5 bases and J dropped 5 bases, with 21 bases sitting between them. The CDR3: CASSPPGNPPGYGYTF. For the CDR3, the DNA is TGTGCCAGCAGTCCTCCCGGTAATCCCCCTGGGTATGGCTACACCTTC.

The chain has TRBV6-4 and TRBJ2-5; 14 bases map to TRBD2. Germline trimming cut 7 bases from V and 3 bases from J; bases unmatched to any gene: 7. Germline V gives CDR1 MRHNA, CDR2 SNTAGT. The CDR3 extends over 16 amino acids. The CDR3 protein is CASTSRGLAGEETQYF. The CDR3 DNA sequence: TGTGCCAGCACCTCCCGGGGACTAGCGGGAGAAGAGACCCAGTACTTC.

The J gene is TRBJ2-4, the V gene TRBV11-2; D might be TRBD2 (5 bases). The DNA matches TRBJ2-7 better at its end, which makes the J call doubtful. CDR1 and CDR2 (germline): SGHAT, FQNNGV. The length of the CDR3 is 13 residues. This CDR3 reads CASSWRQFYEQYF. CDR3 DNA sequence: TGTGCCAGCAGCTGGAGGCAGTTCTACGAGCAGTACTTC.

This clonotype was counted only a few times. The V call is TRBV4-3, the J call TRBJ1-6; no clear D gene. This CDR3 has 16 residues. The V end was cut by 0 bases, the J end by 7 bases, with 13 bases between. Germline V gene lookup returns CDR1 LGHNA and CDR2 YSLEER. The CDR3 protein is CASSQDLPQENSPLHF. CDR3 sequence (DNA): TGCGCCAGCAGCCAAGATCTTCCCCAGGAAAATTCACCCCTCCACTTT.

CDR3 protein: CASSLTSGGAEEQYF. The CDR3, as DNA: TGCGCCAGCAGCCTGACTAGCGGGGGGGCTGAAGAGCAGTACTTC. The V and J genes are TRBV5-1 and TRBJ2-4, with 14 bases aligning to TRBD2. The CDR3 contains 15 residues. Germline assignment: CDR1 SGHRS and CDR2 YFSETQ. The J segment lost 13 bases and the V segment lost 4 bases, leaving 10 bases of the junction unmatched.

The gene calls are TRBV10-1 and TRBJ2-7, with D tentatively TRBD1 (5 bases). V was trimmed by 4 bases and J by 4 bases, leaving 11 bases between them. Germline V lookup: CDR1 WNHNN, CDR2 SYGVQD (reference sequence). There are 13 residues in the CDR3. The CDR3 nucleotides read TGCGCCAGCAGTGGGGCTAACAGGTACGAGCAGTACTTC. This sequence encodes CASSGANRYEQYF.

The chain combines TRBV7-2 with TRBJ2-3, with D tentatively TRBD1 (5 bases). CDR3 length equals 16 residues. Deletions cut 3 bases from V and 1 base from J, with 14 bases between. CDR1 and CDR2 from the germline V gene are SGHTA and FQGNSA. CDR3 in DNA: TGTGCCAGCAGCTTTTCAGGGCGCTTGGGCACAGATACGCAGTATTTT. Translation gives CASSFSGRLGTDTQYF.

This clonotype was observed once. The chain couples TRBV20-1 to TRBJ1-6; no definite D call. The CDR3 has 14 amino acids. V dropped 5 bases and J dropped 5 bases, with 13 bases sitting between them. Germline CDR1 is DFQATT and CDR2 is SNEGSKA (reference sequence). The CDR3 sequence is CSALRRTNNSPLHF. The CDR3 DNA is TGCAGTGCTCTGAGGCGTACTAATAATTCACCCCTCCACTTT.

In its sample, this clonotype was seen a few times. The V gene is TRBV21-1, the J gene TRBJ2-7. TRBV21-1 is annotated as a pseudogene. The CDR3 runs 16 residues. For the CDR3, the DNA is TGTGCCAGCAGCAAAGCCAGTCAGCCATCATTTGTGGAGCAGTACTTC. This translates into CASSKASQPSFVEQYF.

The rearrangement uses TRBV5-5 and TRBJ2-1, with D hard to call. Trimming left V 4 bases short and J 3 bases short, with 17 bases between. The germline gives CDR1 SGHKS, CDR2 YYEKEE (reference sequence). The CDR3 extends over 16 amino acids. Here the CDR3 reads CASSLNTPTYYNEQFF. DNA of the CDR3: TGTGCCAGCAGCCTGAATACGCCCACCTACTACAATGAGCAGTTCTTC. The variable domain in full, completed from reference TRBV5-5 and TRBJ2-1, reads DAGVTQSPTHLIKTRGQQVTLRCSPISGHKSVSWYQQVLGQGPQFIFQYYEKEERGRGNFPDRFSARQFPNYSSELNVNALLLGDSALYLCASSLNTPTYYNEQFFGPGTRLTVL.

The chain couples TRBV27 to TRBJ2-2, with 7 nucleotides matching TRBD1. The V and J ends lost 5 bases and 5 bases, in that order; junction bases with no gene match: 8. Per the germline V gene, CDR1 is MNHEY and CDR2 is SMNVEV (reference sequence). The CDR3 consists of 15 residues. CDR3 protein: CASSQEHRGTGELFF. The CDR3 DNA reads as TGTGCCAGCAGTCAGGAGCACAGGGGAACCGGGGAGCTGTTTTTT.

V gene TRBV15 combines with J gene TRBJ2-5; possibly TRBD2 for D (5 bases). The J call may be faulty, since TRBJ2-7 better matches the DNA end. The CDR3 covers 17 residues. CDR1 is LNHNV and CDR2 is YYDKDF in the germline V gene (reference sequence). The chain's CDR3 is CATSMRGLSPLRHEQYF. The DNA for the CDR3 is TGTGCCACCAGCATGAGAGGGTTGAGCCCCCTGCGCCACGAGCAGTACTTC.

In this sample, this clonotype turned up a few times. V is TRBV15 and J is TRBJ2-1; 9 bases line up with TRBD2. The V gene's germline CDR1 is LNHNV and CDR2 YYDKDF (reference sequence). This CDR3 region has 15 residues. V lost 8 bases and J lost 0; bases outside the gene matches: 5. The DNA of the CDR3 is TGTGCCACCGAAGATAGCGGGAGCTCCTACAATGAGCAGTTCTTC. It is translated as CATEDSGSSYNEQFF.

The J gene is TRBJ2-1, the V gene TRBV29-1, with 7 positions matching TRBD1. The CDR3 has 15 residues. The V segment lost 1 base and the J segment 4 bases; nucleotides outside the gene matches: 7. Germline CDR1 and CDR2: SQVTM and ANQGSEA. CDR3 sequence (DNA): TGCAGCGTTGAAGGTCCGGGACAGCGATACAATGAGCAGTTCTTC. It specifies CSVEGPGQRYNEQFF.

The rearrangement links TRBV28 to TRBJ1-6; tentatively, D is TRBD1 (5 bases). CDR3 length: 16 residues. Deletions cut 1 base from V and 8 bases from J, with 15 bases between. In germline, CDR1 is MDHEN, CDR2 SYDVKM. CDR3 amino acids: CASSLSSGVGDSPLHF. The CDR3 nucleotides are TGTGCCAGCAGTTTATCTTCGGGGGTGGGGGATTCACCCCTCCACTTT. Full variable domain (remainder filled in from reference TRBV28 and TRBJ1-6): DVKVTQSSRYLVKRTGEKVFLECVQDMDHENMFWYRQDPGLGLRLIYFSYDVKMKEKGDIPEGYSVSREKKERFSLILESASTNQTSMYLCASSLSSGVGDSPLHFGNGTRLTVT.

The V call is TRBV20-1, the J call TRBJ2-4, with D perhaps matching TRBD1 or TRBD2 (5 bases each). The CDR3 spans 14 residues. Germline CDR1 is DFQATT and CDR2 is SNEGSKA (reference sequence). V shed 5 bases and J shed 1 base, with 12 bases lying between them. Here the CDR3 DNA reads TGCAGTGCTCCACGACGGGACGCCAAAAACATTCAGTACTTC. Its translation is CSAPRRDAKNIQYF.

About this clonotype itself: A junction end diverges from the germline sequence, so it may reflect a read error. The CDR3 nucleotides read TGTGTCAGCAGCTTGGTAGTGCACAAGGAGGATGGCTACACCTTC. Protein sequence: CVSSLVVHKEDGYTF. This chain connects TRBV5-5 to TRBJ1-2; unclear D gene. The CDR3 is made up of 15 amino acids. CDR1 is SGHKS and CDR2 is YYEKEE in the germline V gene (reference sequence).

This chain joins TRBV12-3 or TRBV12-4 and TRBJ2-7; D is perhaps TRBD2 (6 bases). The CDR3 is 16 amino acids. V was trimmed by 6 bases and J by 3 bases, leaving 21 bases between them. The CDR3, as DNA: TGTGCCAGCAGCCCACGGGAAGGGGCGGGGATCTACGAGCAGTACTTC. Translating gives CASSPREGAGIYEQYF.

This clonotype was counted a few times. The chain is built from TRBV12-3 or TRBV12-4 and TRBJ2-3; tentative D call: TRBD1 (5 bases). V was clipped by 8 bases and J by 4 bases, with 19 bases between them. The CDR3 totals 15 residues. CDR3 loop: CASLGPDRGADTQYF. The CDR3 coding sequence is TGTGCCAGCCTCGGGCCAGACAGAGGTGCAGATACGCAGTATTTT.

In DNA form, the CDR3 reads TGTGCCAGCAGACTCACCGGGACAGGGAACTATGGCTACACCTTC. Translated, it gives CASRLTGTGNYGYTF. The V gene is TRBV3-1, the J gene TRBJ1-2; 9 bases align to TRBD1. CDR3 size: 15 residues. Trimming at V came to 6 bases and at J to 2 bases, leaving 7 bases not matched to a gene. Germline V gives CDR1 LGHDT, CDR2 YNNKEL (reference sequence).

The chain combines TRBV20-1 with TRBJ1-5; weak D call: TRBD1 (5 bases). In germline, CDR1 is DFQATT, CDR2 SNEGSKA (reference sequence). This CDR3 has 14 amino acids. The V and J ends lost 3 bases and 3 bases respectively, with 12 bases between them. Here the CDR3 DNA reads TGCAGTGCTAGTCTGGGGCATGACAATCAGCCCCAGCATTTT. Amino acid sequence: CSASLGHDNQPQHF.